Below are 23 T cell receptor beta chains sequenced from a single sample in a study of blood T cell repertoires in COVID-19 (dated by TCRdb to 2018 to 2020). Library creation used the immunoSEQ multiplex PCR assay. TCRdb stores this immuneACCESS table with in-frame sequences only. Part of the clones is absent; in the studies checked, under half of the shortfall reflects unresolved V genes, and no reason is known for the rest. The sample yields more than 150,000 clones; 90% were counted once. The ten largest account for 0.6% to 0.8% of the sample. The sequenced sample consisted of peripheral blood. These receptors all come from a man aged 50-60 years with acute or convalescent COVID-19.

In regard to this clone: The identical CDR3 is also encoded by other nucleotide sequences in the sample. The chain links TRBV5-1 to TRBJ2-5, with a weak D call TRBD1 (5 bases). V dropped 1 base and J dropped 5 bases, with 9 bases sitting between them. The germline gives CDR1 SGHRS, CDR2 YFSETQ. This CDR3 contains 13 residues. The CDR3 bases are TGCGCCAGCAGCTTGCAGCGACAGGAGACCCAGTACTTC. This gives the protein CASSLQRQETQYF.

V and J are TRBV5-1 and TRBJ2-1, with 7 bases lining up with TRBD2. V dropped 0 bases and J dropped 2; count of bases not matched to a gene: 2. From germline, CDR1 is SGHRS and CDR2 YFSETQ. This CDR3 has 15 residues. CDR3 protein: CASSLVSGPYNEQFF. The CDR3 DNA reads as TGCGCCAGCAGCTTGGTTAGCGGGCCCTACAATGAGCAGTTCTTC.

The V call is TRBV19, the J call TRBJ1-2, with unresolved D. Germline lookup yields CDR1 LNHDA and CDR2 SQIVND (reference sequence). Trimming removed 2 bases from V and 2 bases from J, with 9 bases in between. This CDR3 contains 14 residues. DNA of the CDR3: TGTGCCAGTAGTATACGTCCGGTCAACTATGGCTACACCTTC. Its protein product is CASSIRPVNYGYTF.

This rearrangement joins TRBV2 to TRBJ2-7; possibly TRBD1 for D (5 bases). CDR1 is SNHLY, CDR2 FYNNEI, per germline. V gave up 6 bases and J gave up 0 bases, with 12 bases separating them. The CDR3 extends over 14 amino acids. The CDR3 loop is CASSLFGASYEQYF. The CDR3 region has the DNA TGTGCCAGCAGCCTGTTTGGGGCCTCCTACGAGCAGTACTTC.

This rearrangement joins TRBV7-9 to TRBJ2-1; 9 positions match TRBD2. V lost 3 bases and J lost 10; bases outside the gene matches: 1. Germline assignment: CDR1 SEHNR and CDR2 FQNEAQ (reference sequence). This CDR3 contains 12 residues. The CDR3 protein is CASSLLAGEQFF. CDR3 nucleotide sequence: TGTGCCAGCAGCTTGCTAGCGGGAGAGCAGTTCTTC. Variable domain in full (rest from reference TRBV7-9 and TRBJ2-1): DTGVSQNPRHKITKRGQNVTFRCDPISEHNRLYWYRQTLGQGPEFLTYFQNEAQLEKSRLLSDRFSAERPKGSFSTLEIQRTEQGDSAMYLCASSLLAGEQFFGPGTRLTVL.

V and J are TRBV2 and TRBJ1-2, with unresolved D. The CDR3 spans 11 residues. Between the trimmed V and J ends, which lost 6 bases and 7 bases, there was a span of 9 bases. Germline-derived CDR1 and CDR2 are SNHLY and FYNNEI. CDR3 amino acids: CASRAPRGYTF. CDR3 DNA sequence: TGTGCCAGCAGGGCCCCTCGTGGCTACACCTTC.

This chain links TRBV30 with TRBJ1-3, with a possible D match to TRBD1 (5 bases). Per the germline V gene, CDR1 is GTSNPN and CDR2 is SVGIG (reference sequence). V lost 4 bases and J 0 bases, leaving 10 bases between the germline ends. The CDR3 extends over 14 amino acids. The CDR3 region is CAWIQASSGNTIYF. The CDR3 DNA sequence: TGTGCCTGGATACAGGCCAGCTCTGGAAACACCATATATTTT.

The chain recombines TRBV2 with TRBJ1-1, with D possibly matching TRBD1 (6 bases). V gave up 6 bases and J gave up 3 bases, with 11 bases separating them. This CDR3 is 13 amino acids long. Germline V gene lookup returns CDR1 SNHLY and CDR2 FYNNEI. CDR3 bases: TGTGCCAGCAGCGCACAGGGTTACACTGAAGCTTTCTTT. Protein product: CASSAQGYTEAFF.

Notes on this clone: The sample contains more than one DNA sequence encoding this CDR3. The V gene is TRBV29-1, the J gene TRBJ2-5; D remains ambiguous. The CDR3 length is 12 residues. Germline V gene data show CDR1 as SQVTM and CDR2 as ANQGSEA. The ends were cut back, 4 bases at V and 1 base at J, with 7 bases in the middle. The CDR3 protein is CSVVGLQETQYF. Here the CDR3 DNA reads TGCAGCGTTGTTGGCCTCCAAGAGACCCAGTACTTC.

The chain joins TRBV5-8 to TRBJ2-5; TRBD2 aligns across 9 bases. This CDR3 comprises 14 residues. Germline V gene lookup returns CDR1 SGHTS and CDR2 YDEGEE. J gave up 5 bases and V 4 bases, and 6 bases lay outside the gene matches. CDR3 sequence (DNA): TGTGCCAGCAGCGACGGACTAGCGTGGGAGACCCAGTACTTC. This codes for CASSDGLAWETQYF. The complete variable domain, with remaining parts taken from reference TRBV5-8 and TRBJ2-5, reads EAGVTQSPTHLIKTRGQQATLRCSPISGHTSVYWYQQALGLGLQFLLWYDEGEERNRGNFPPRFSGRQFPNYSSELNVNALELEDSALYLCASSDGLAWETQYFGPGTRLLVL.

The J gene is TRBJ2-2, the V gene TRBV3-1 (or the pseudogene TRBV3-2); TRBD2 matches at 10 bases. The CDR3 sequence is 14 residues long. The junction had 2 bases not matched to a gene; V was cut back by 6 bases and J by 4 bases. Germline V gives CDR1 LGHDT, CDR2 YNNKEL (reference sequence). This CDR3 is CASSRTSGTGELFF. Written as DNA, the CDR3 is TGTGCCAGCAGTCGGACTAGCGGCACCGGGGAGCTGTTTTTT.

The CDR3 sequence is CASSPRTFSPLHF. The CDR3 bases are TGTGCCAGCAGTCCACGGACTTTTTCACCCCTCCACTTT. The chain is built from TRBV12-3 or TRBV12-4 and TRBJ1-6; D is ambiguous. The CDR3 spans 13 residues. Trimming pared 5 bases from V and 9 bases from J, leaving 11 bases between.

There are a few counts of this clone. The chain uses TRBV19 and TRBJ1-5; possibly TRBD1 for D (6 bases). CDR3 length: 14 amino acids. Germline V gene data show CDR1 as LNHDA and CDR2 as SQIVND (reference sequence). V gave up 6 bases and J gave up 3 bases, with 12 bases separating them. The chain's CDR3 is CASRLGQFNQPQHF. The CDR3 DNA is TGTGCCAGTAGGTTAGGACAGTTCAATCAGCCCCAGCATTTT.

The chain carries TRBV9 and TRBJ2-1, with D possibly being TRBD2 (6 bases). The CDR3 sequence is 15 residues long. Germline-derived CDR1 and CDR2 are SGDLS and YYNGEE. V was clipped by 2 bases and J by 0 bases, with 9 bases between them. CDR3 DNA sequence: TGTGCCAGCAGCGTCGGACTAAGCTCCTACAATGAGCAGTTCTTC. This codes for CASSVGLSSYNEQFF. Full variable domain (remainder filled in from reference TRBV9 and TRBJ2-1): DSGVTQTPKHLITATGQRVTLRCSPRSGDLSVYWYQQSLDQGLQFLIQYYNGEERAKGNILERFSAQQFPDLHSELNLSSLELGDSALYFCASSVGLSSYNEQFFGPGTRLTVL.

This chain joins TRBV28 and TRBJ2-7; TRBD1 agrees at 9 bases. The V gene's germline CDR1 is MDHEN and CDR2 SYDVKM. There are 13 residues in the CDR3. V gave up 7 bases and J gave up 2 bases; unmatched junction bases: 3. Here the CDR3 reads CASMGQGTYEQYV. CDR3 DNA: TGTGCCAGCATGGGACAGGGAACCTACGAGCAGTACGTC.

The chain carries TRBV19 and TRBJ1-5; D may be TRBD1 (5 bases). The CDR3 is made up of 15 amino acids. CDR1 and CDR2 from the germline V gene are LNHDA and SQIVND (reference sequence). V was cut by 3 bases and J by 2 bases, with 11 bases left in between. CDR3 residues: CASSMTVRGNQPQHF. The CDR3 nucleotides are TGTGCCAGTAGTATGACAGTCCGGGGCAATCAGCCCCAGCATTTT.

This chain joins TRBV14 and TRBJ2-6; possible D gene TRBD2, 5 bases. Trimming cost V 0 bases and J 0 bases, with 21 bases left between them. The CDR3 has 21 residues. Germline CDR1 is SGHDN and CDR2 is FVKESK. The CDR3: CASSQDRASGNTFSGANVLTF. The CDR3 DNA reads as TGTGCCAGCAGCCAAGATAGGGCTTCGGGGAATACCTTCTCTGGGGCCAACGTCCTGACTTTC. The entire variable domain, with the rest obtained from reference TRBV14 and TRBJ2-6, is as follows: EAGVTQFPSHSVIEKGQTVTLRCDPISGHDNLYWYRRVMGKEIKFLLHFVKESKQDESGMPNNRFLAERTGGTYSTLKVQPAELEDSGVYFCASSQDRASGNTFSGANVLTFGAGSRLTVL.

The chain recombines TRBV7-8 with TRBJ2-7; D gene uncertain. From germline, CDR1 is SGHVS and CDR2 FQNEAQ. The CDR3 has 14 residues. V was cut by 3 bases and J by 5 bases, with 14 bases left in between. The CDR3 nucleotides read TGTGCCAGCAGCTTGGGCAGACGAGTCAACGAGCAGTACTTC. Its protein is CASSLGRRVNEQYF.

The chain carries TRBV10-3 and TRBJ2-2; D is perhaps TRBD2 (5 bases). Germline V gene sequence: CDR1 ENHRY, CDR2 SYGVKD. V lost 2 bases to trimming and J lost 0 bases, with 7 bases between them. The CDR3 is 15 amino acids. In nucleotides, the CDR3 is TGTGCCATCAGTGAGAAGGACTCGAACACCGGGGAGCTGTTTTTT. This codes for CAISEKDSNTGELFF.

The V call is TRBV15, the J call TRBJ1-1, with 10 bases fitting TRBD1. CDR3 size: 16 residues. V shed 2 bases and J 4 bases; nucleotides not matched to a gene: 7. Germline CDR1 and CDR2: LNHNV and YYDKDF (reference sequence). CDR3 sequence: CATSRQGQGGLTEAFF. CDR3 coding DNA: TGTGCCACCAGCAGACAAGGACAGGGGGGGCTCACTGAAGCTTTCTTT.

The V and J genes are TRBV19 and TRBJ1-5; tentatively, D is TRBD1 (6 bases). This CDR3 region has 16 residues. Germline assignment: CDR1 LNHDA and CDR2 SQIVND (reference sequence). V dropped 6 bases and J dropped 11 bases, with 26 bases sitting between them. The CDR3 sequence is CASSKTDSRRWLSQHF. Here the CDR3 DNA reads TGTGCCAGTAGCAAGACGGACAGTCGTCGGTGGCTCTCCCAGCATTTT.

Points on this clone: The sample carries other DNA sequences with the same CDR3. The V call is TRBV5-1, the J call TRBJ1-5, with D perhaps matching TRBD1 (5 bases). Germline V gives CDR1 SGHRS, CDR2 YFSETQ. The V and J ends lost 0 bases and 2 bases respectively, with 9 bases between them. CDR3 length equals 15 residues. The CDR3 nucleotides are TGCGCCAGCAGCTTGGAAGGGGTTGGCAATCAGCCCCAGCATTTT. Its translation is CASSLEGVGNQPQHF.

V and J are TRBV7-2 and TRBJ2-3; 9 bases agree with TRBD2. Germline V gives CDR1 SGHTA, CDR2 FQGNSA. V lost 5 bases and J lost 2; bases outside the gene matches: 11. The CDR3 spans 17 residues. CDR3 region: CASSLVGAGGPTDTQYF. The CDR3 bases are TGTGCCAGCAGCCTAGTGGGAGCGGGGGGCCCCACAGATACGCAGTATTTT.